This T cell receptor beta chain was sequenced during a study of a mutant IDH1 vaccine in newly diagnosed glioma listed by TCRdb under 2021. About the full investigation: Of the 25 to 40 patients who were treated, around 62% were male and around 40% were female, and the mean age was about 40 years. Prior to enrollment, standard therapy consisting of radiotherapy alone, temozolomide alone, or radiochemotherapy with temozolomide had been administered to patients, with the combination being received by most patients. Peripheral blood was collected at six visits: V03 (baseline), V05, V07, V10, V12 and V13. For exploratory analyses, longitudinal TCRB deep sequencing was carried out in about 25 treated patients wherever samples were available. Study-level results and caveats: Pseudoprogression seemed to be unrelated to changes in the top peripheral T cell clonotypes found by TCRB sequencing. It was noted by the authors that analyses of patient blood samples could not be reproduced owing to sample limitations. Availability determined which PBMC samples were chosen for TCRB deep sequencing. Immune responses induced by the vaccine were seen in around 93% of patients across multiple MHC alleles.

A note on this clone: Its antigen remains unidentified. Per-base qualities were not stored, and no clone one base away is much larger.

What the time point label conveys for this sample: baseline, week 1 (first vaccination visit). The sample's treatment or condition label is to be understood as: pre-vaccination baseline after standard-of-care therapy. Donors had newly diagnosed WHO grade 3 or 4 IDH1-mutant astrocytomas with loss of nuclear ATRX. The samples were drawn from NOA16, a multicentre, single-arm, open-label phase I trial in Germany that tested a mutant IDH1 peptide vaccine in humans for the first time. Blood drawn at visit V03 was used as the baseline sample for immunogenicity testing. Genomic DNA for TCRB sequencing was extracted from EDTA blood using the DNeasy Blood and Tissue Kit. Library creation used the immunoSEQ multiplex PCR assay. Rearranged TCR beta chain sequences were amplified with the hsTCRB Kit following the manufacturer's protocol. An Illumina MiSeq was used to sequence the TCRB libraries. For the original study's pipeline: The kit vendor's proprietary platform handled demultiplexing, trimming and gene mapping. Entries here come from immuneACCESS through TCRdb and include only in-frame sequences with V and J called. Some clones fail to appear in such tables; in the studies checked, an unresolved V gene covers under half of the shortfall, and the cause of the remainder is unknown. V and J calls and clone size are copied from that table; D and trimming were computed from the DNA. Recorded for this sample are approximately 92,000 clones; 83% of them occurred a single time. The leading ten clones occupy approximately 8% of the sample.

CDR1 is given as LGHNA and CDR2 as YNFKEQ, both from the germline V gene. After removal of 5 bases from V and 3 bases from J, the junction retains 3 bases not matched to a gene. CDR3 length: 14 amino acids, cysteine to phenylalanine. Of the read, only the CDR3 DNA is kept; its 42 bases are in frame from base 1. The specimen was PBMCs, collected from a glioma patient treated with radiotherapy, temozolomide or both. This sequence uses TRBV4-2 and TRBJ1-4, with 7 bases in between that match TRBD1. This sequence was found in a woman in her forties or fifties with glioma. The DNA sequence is TGTGCCAGCAGCGACAGGGATTCTAATGAAAAACTGTTTTTT. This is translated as CASSDRDSNEKLFF.